Following are 27 T cell receptor beta chains from one sample sequenced in a study of blood T cell repertoires in COVID-19. Only in-frame clones appear in the TCRdb table, and some are missing; sequencing was by immunoSEQ multiplex PCR. The sample carries under 60,000 clones, around 82% recorded once. The material sequenced was peripheral blood. The origin of the receptors is a man aged 40-50 years with acute or convalescent COVID-19.

This rearrangement joins TRBV28 to TRBJ2-2; weak D call: TRBD1 (6 bases). Trimming shortened V by 5 bases and J by 5 bases, and 15 bases separated the two germline ends. The CDR3 has 15 residues. CDR1 and CDR2 from the germline V gene are MDHEN and SYDVKM. The CDR3 sequence is CASSPTQGRTGELFF. The CDR3 nucleotides are TGTGCCAGCAGTCCAACACAGGGTAGGACCGGGGAGCTGTTTTTT.

The chain uses TRBV5-1 and TRBJ1-1; 8 positions agree with TRBD1. The CDR3 contains 16 residues. V trimming: 1 base; J trimming: 1 base; junction bases outside the gene matches: 6. The V gene's germline CDR1 is SGHRS and CDR2 YFSETQ. CDR3 sequence: CASSLLQGAANTEAFF. In nucleotides, the CDR3 is TGCGCCAGCAGCTTGTTGCAGGGGGCGGCGAACACTGAAGCTTTCTTT. The full variable domain, rest sourced from reference TRBV5-1 and TRBJ1-1, is KAGVTQTPRYLIKTRGQQVTLSCSPISGHRSVSWYQQTPGQGLQFLFEYFSETQRNKGNFPGRFSGRQFSNSRSEMNVSTLELGDSALYLCASSLLQGAANTEAFFGQGTRLTVV.

The genes are TRBV5-1 and TRBJ2-2, with 8 bases fitting TRBD2. V lost 1 base to trimming and J lost 4 bases; unmatched junction nucleotides: 6. The length of the CDR3 is 16 residues. Germline V CDR1 and CDR2: SGHRS, YFSETQ. As DNA, the CDR3 is TGCGCCAGCAGCTTGCATAGCGGGACTCCCACCGGGGAGCTGTTTTTT. It is translated as CASSLHSGTPTGELFF.

The chain has TRBV6-5 and TRBJ1-4; 8 bases line up with TRBD1. Germline V gene lookup returns CDR1 MNHEY and CDR2 SVGAGI. The CDR3 sequence is 15 residues long. Trimming took 6 bases from V and 9 from J; bases not matched to a gene: 12. This CDR3 is CASSPTDRGVKKLFF. Written as DNA, the CDR3 is TGTGCCAGCAGCCCCACCGACAGGGGAGTAAAAAAACTGTTTTTT.

This clone was found once. The chain couples TRBV6-5 to TRBJ1-1; 7 nucleotides agree with TRBD1. The length of the CDR3 is 13 residues. V lost 6 bases and J lost 7; bases outside the gene matches: 8. Germline-derived CDR1 and CDR2 are MNHEY and SVGAGI. CDR3 bases: TGTGCCAGCAGAGGCAGGGGGTGGAATGAAGCTTTCTTT. It specifies CASRGRGWNEAFF.

The chain has TRBV30 and TRBJ1-2; D is undetermined. Germline V lookup: CDR1 GTSNPN, CDR2 SVGIG (reference sequence). The CDR3 has 11 amino acids. With 7 bases removed from V and 4 bases from J, the gap between germline ends came to 10 bases. CDR3 DNA sequence: TGTGCCTCCCGAGGGTTCTATGGCTACACCTTC. Protein: CASRGFYGYTF.

This chain joins TRBV3-1 (or the pseudogene TRBV3-2) and TRBJ2-3; 7 bases are a match to TRBD1. From germline, CDR1 is LGHDT and CDR2 YNNKEL (reference sequence). After removal of 4 bases from V and 3 bases from J, the junction contained 10 bases not matched to a gene. The CDR3 is 16 residues long. DNA for the CDR3: TGTGCCAGCAGCCGACGACAGGGTGGTTTAACAGATACGCAGTATTTT. Protein sequence: CASSRRQGGLTDTQYF.

The chain couples TRBV7-2 to TRBJ2-5; TRBD2 aligns across 9 bases. CDR1 is SGHTA and CDR2 is FQGNSA in the germline V gene. Unmatched junction bases numbered 7, after V lost 7 bases and J lost 4 bases. The CDR3 extends over 14 amino acids. The CDR3: CASIGGGAGETQYF. DNA of the CDR3: TGTGCCAGCATTGGCGGGGGGGCCGGAGAGACCCAGTACTTC. Drawing the rest from reference TRBV7-2 and TRBJ2-5, the complete variable domain is GAGVSQSPSNKVTEKGKDVELRCDPISGHTALYWYRQSLGQGLEFLIYFQGNSAPDKSGLPSDRFSAERTGGSVSTLTIQRTQQEDSAVYLCASIGGGAGETQYFGPGTRLLVL.

The CDR3 loop is CASSTTGVNEKLFF. The CDR3 nucleotides read TGCGCCAGCAGCACGACAGGGGTAAATGAAAAACTGTTTTTT. The chain links TRBV5-1 to TRBJ1-4; TRBD1 agrees at 8 bases. V gave up 4 bases and J gave up 5 bases; unmatched junction bases: 4. The CDR3 is 14 amino acids. Germline lookup yields CDR1 SGHRS and CDR2 YFSETQ.

CDR3 bases: TGTGCCTGGAGGCAGGGGGCAGGGGGCTACACCTTC. Translation: CAWRQGAGGYTF. The V gene is TRBV30, the J gene TRBJ1-2; 8 bases are a match to TRBD1. V lost 3 bases and J lost 8; bases outside the gene matches: 5. This CDR3 has 12 residues. CDR1 GTSNPN and CDR2 SVGIG come from the germline V gene (reference sequence).

The count of this clone is one. The V call is TRBV29-1, the J call TRBJ1-2, with TRBD1 matching over 7 bases. Unmatched junction bases numbered 9, after V lost 3 bases and J lost 8 bases. The CDR3 loop spans 13 amino acids. Germline CDR1 and CDR2: SQVTM and ANQGSEA. CDR3 DNA sequence: TGCAGCGTTGACCGACAGGGCAGGATGGGCTACACCTTC. This translates into CSVDRQGRMGYTF. Using reference TRBV29-1 and TRBJ1-2 for the parts outside the CDR3, the full variable domain is SAVISQKPSRDICQRGTSLTIQCQVDSQVTMMFWYRQQPGQSLTLIATANQGSEATYESGFVIDKFPISRPNLTFSTLTVSNMSPEDSSIYLCSVDRQGRMGYTFGSGTRLTVV.

The chain carries TRBV27 and TRBJ1-2; the D gene is possibly TRBD1 (5 bases). V lost 2 bases, J lost 1 base, and 17 bases lay in between. CDR3 size: 17 residues. The V gene's germline CDR1 is MNHEY and CDR2 SMNVEV (reference sequence). In nucleotides, the CDR3 is TGTGCCAGCAGTTTAAATTGGCAGGGATCTGGTAACTATGGCTACACCTTC. Residues: CASSLNWQGSGNYGYTF.

The rearrangement joins TRBV11-3 to TRBJ2-5; D is unclear. Looked up from germline, CDR1 is SGHNT and CDR2 is YENEEA. Trimming cost V 1 base and J 2 bases, with 8 bases left between them. The CDR3 spans 14 residues. The CDR3 sequence: CASSLGHGQETQYF. For the CDR3, the DNA is TGTGCCAGCAGCTTAGGACATGGACAAGAGACCCAGTACTTC. Using reference TRBV11-3 and TRBJ2-5 for the parts outside the CDR3, the full variable domain is EAGVVQSPRYKIIEKKQPVAFWCNPISGHNTLYWYLQNLGQGPELLIRYENEEAVDDSQLPKDRFSAERLKGVDSTLKIQPAELGDSAVYLCASSLGHGQETQYFGPGTRLLVL.

The chain is built from TRBV2 and TRBJ1-5; D call uncertain. CDR1 and CDR2 (germline): SNHLY, FYNNEI. This CDR3 spans 13 amino acids. V lost 5 bases and J 3 bases, leaving 8 bases between the germline ends. CDR3 protein: CASSQLLNQPQHF. CDR3 nucleotides: TGTGCCAGCAGTCAACTCCTCAATCAGCCCCAGCATTTT.

This sequence joins TRBV7-2 and TRBJ2-1; D unresolved. Trimming took 2 bases from V and 10 from J, leaving 12 bases between them. Looked up from germline, CDR1 is SGHTA and CDR2 is FQGNSA. There are 13 residues in the CDR3. The CDR3 DNA reads TGTGCCAGCAGCTTATATCAGGCGAGCGAGCAGTTCTTC. It is translated as CASSLYQASEQFF. The complete variable domain, with remaining parts taken from reference TRBV7-2 and TRBJ2-1, reads GAGVSQSPSNKVTEKGKDVELRCDPISGHTALYWYRQSLGQGLEFLIYFQGNSAPDKSGLPSDRFSAERTGGSVSTLTIQRTQQEDSAVYLCASSLYQASEQFFGPGTRLTVL.

This chain joins TRBV6-5 and TRBJ2-7; 9 nucleotides match TRBD1. With V trimmed by 0 bases and J by 3 bases, 0 bases remained unmatched. The CDR3 has 14 amino acids. Germline CDR1 reads MNHEY; CDR2 reads SVGAGI. CDR3 in amino acids: CASSYSGQGYEQYF. The CDR3 DNA is TGTGCCAGCAGTTACTCGGGACAGGGCTACGAGCAGTACTTC.

The V and J genes are TRBV12-3 or TRBV12-4 and TRBJ2-7; TRBD1 might be the D (5 bases). V lost 2 bases and J lost 5, with 7 bases in between. The CDR3 extends over 12 amino acids. For the CDR3, the DNA is TGTGCCAGCAGTTTAAAGGGGAACGAGCAGTACTTC. This sequence encodes CASSLKGNEQYF.

The gene calls are TRBV19 and TRBJ2-1; possibly TRBD2 for D (5 bases). CDR1 and CDR2 from the germline V gene are LNHDA and SQIVND (reference sequence). The V gene lost 9 bases and the J gene lost 2 bases, with 11 bases spanning the gap. This CDR3 comprises 13 residues. The CDR3 protein is CASARGAYNEQFF. CDR3 nucleotides: TGTGCCAGCGCCCGGGGTGCCTACAATGAGCAGTTCTTC.

The CDR3 region is CASSLQGGLSSYNEQFF. The CDR3 DNA is TGCGCCAGCAGCTTGCAGGGTGGGTTAAGCTCCTACAATGAGCAGTTCTTC. The rearrangement links TRBV5-1 to TRBJ2-1; perhaps TRBD1 as D (5 bases). This CDR3 has 17 residues. Trimming took 1 base from V and 0 from J, leaving 14 bases between them. The germline V gene encodes CDR1 SGHRS and CDR2 YFSETQ.

This sequence joins TRBV5-6 and TRBJ2-3, with a tentative D call TRBD2 (5 bases). V lost 4 bases and J lost 6, with 15 bases in between. CDR3 size: 14 residues. CDR1 SGHDT and CDR2 YYEEEE come from the germline V gene. The CDR3 DNA reads as TGTGCCAGCAGCCGCAGAGCGGCACGGGATACGCAGTATTTT. This translates into CASSRRAARDTQYF.

V and J are TRBV4-1 and TRBJ2-7, with 7 bases lining up with TRBD1. This CDR3 comprises 18 residues. Germline loops: CDR1 MGHRA, CDR2 YSYEKL. V gave up 1 base and J gave up 9 bases; unmatched junction bases: 21. The CDR3 loop is CASSQATPIGQVTIGQYF. The DNA of the CDR3 is TGCGCCAGCAGCCAAGCAACCCCAATCGGACAGGTGACTATCGGGCAGTACTTC.

J is TRBJ1-2 and V is TRBV29-1, with 9 bases fitting TRBD1. Trimming removed 7 bases from V and 0 bases from J; junction bases left unmatched: 3. Germline V gene lookup returns CDR1 SQVTM and CDR2 ANQGSEA. The CDR3 is 13 amino acids. The CDR3 here is CSAGQGTNYGYTF. The CDR3 DNA follows: TGCAGCGCTGGACAGGGGACTAACTATGGCTACACCTTC.

This clone was seen a single time. This chain connects TRBV6-6 to TRBJ2-7; 7 bases agree with TRBD1. This CDR3 spans 16 amino acids. V was pared by 6 bases and J by 2 bases, with 13 bases of the junction left unmatched. The germline CDR1 and CDR2 sequences are MNHNY and SVGAGI (reference sequence). The CDR3: CASRTTLTGTAYEQYF. The CDR3 nucleotides are TGTGCCAGCAGGACCACTTTAACCGGGACAGCCTACGAGCAGTACTTC.

This clone has just a few counts. The chain joins TRBV29-1 to TRBJ1-6; TRBD1 might be the D (5 bases). The CDR3 loop spans 15 amino acids. The germline V gene encodes CDR1 SQVTM and CDR2 ANQGSEA. Deletions cut 7 bases from V and 6 bases from J, with 19 bases between. The CDR3 region is CSARTGDAVNSPLHF. CDR3 coding DNA: TGCAGCGCCCGAACGGGGGATGCAGTTAATTCACCCCTCCACTTT.

The genes are TRBV19 and TRBJ2-7; D unclear. V was pared by 5 bases and J by 5 bases, with 13 bases between. This CDR3 is 13 amino acids long. Germline CDR1 and CDR2: LNHDA and SQIVND (reference sequence). CDR3 sequence: CASSSVGWDEQYF. CDR3 bases: TGTGCCAGTAGTTCAGTCGGGTGGGACGAGCAGTACTTC.

V and J are TRBV7-9 and TRBJ1-5, with unresolved D. Germline loops: CDR1 SEHNR, CDR2 FQNEAQ (reference sequence). The V end lost 2 bases, the J end lost 4 bases, and 6 bases lay between the germline ends. The CDR3 sequence is 13 residues long. The chain's CDR3 is CASSLWENQPQHF. The CDR3 DNA reads TGTGCCAGCAGCTTATGGGAGAATCAGCCCCAGCATTTT.

In its sample, this clone was seen once. V usage is TRBV6-5 and J usage is TRBJ1-2; 11 bases line up with TRBD1. The CDR3 is 13 residues long. Germline values: CDR1 MNHEY, CDR2 SVGAGI. V was clipped by 8 bases and J by 7 bases; unmatched bases: 6. The DNA of the CDR3 is TGTGCCAGCTGGACAGGGGGCATCGGTGGCTACACCTTC. Translation gives CASWTGGIGGYTF.